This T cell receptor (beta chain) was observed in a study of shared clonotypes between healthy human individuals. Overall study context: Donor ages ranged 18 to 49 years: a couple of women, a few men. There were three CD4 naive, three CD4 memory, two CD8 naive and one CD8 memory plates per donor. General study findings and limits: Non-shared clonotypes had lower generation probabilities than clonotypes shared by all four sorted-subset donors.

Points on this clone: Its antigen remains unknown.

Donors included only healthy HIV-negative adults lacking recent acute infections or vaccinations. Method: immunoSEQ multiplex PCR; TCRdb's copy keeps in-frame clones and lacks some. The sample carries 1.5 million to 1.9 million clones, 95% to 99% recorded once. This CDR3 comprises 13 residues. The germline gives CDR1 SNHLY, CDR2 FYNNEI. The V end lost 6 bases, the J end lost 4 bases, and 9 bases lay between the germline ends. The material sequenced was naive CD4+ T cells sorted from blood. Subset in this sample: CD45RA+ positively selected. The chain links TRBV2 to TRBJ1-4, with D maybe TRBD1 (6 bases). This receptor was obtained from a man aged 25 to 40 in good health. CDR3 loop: CASRPDSNEKLFF. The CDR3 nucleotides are TGTGCCAGCAGACCGGACAGTAATGAAAAACTGTTTTTT.